Listed below are T cell receptor beta chains from one sample, sequenced in a study of T-cell reconstitution after alpha-beta-depleted transplantation in children. Via MiXCR, TCRdb re-called the PCR reads, giving one row per CDR3 protein. The sample records some 500,000 distinct CDR3 sequences, about 33% being singletons. The specimen was PBMCs from the stem cell graft donor, collected from the stem cell graft. The receptors stem from a human donor who donated a stem cell graft to a child with aplastic anemia. Both conserved end residues are part of each CDR3. Each record gives: J gene, V gene, clone size, D gene, CDR3 DNA, CDR3 protein. The D gene is left open where the match is weak. Clone size is given for some rows only: seen once, a few or many times, or a class if the clone is expanded.

J: TRBJ1-1; V: TRBV20-1; size: few; D: .; DNA: TGCAGTGCAGAGCCCGTACTCGAAGCTTTCTTT; CDR3: CSAEPVLEAFF
J: TRBJ1-2; V: TRBV7-2; size: .; D: .; DNA: TGTGCCAGCAGGTCTGACGGCTACACCTTC; CDR3: CASRSDGYTF
J: TRBJ1-1; V: TRBV20-1; size: .; D: .; DNA: TGCAGTGCTAGAACAGGGTTTAAAGGTTCTGAAGCTTTCTTT; CDR3: CSARTGFKGSEAFF
J: TRBJ2-1; V: TRBV29-1; size: few; D: .; DNA: TGCAGCGTTGTAAGTCAGGAAGCCGACAATGAGCAGTTCTTC; CDR3: CSVVSQEADNEQFF
J: TRBJ2-1; V: TRBV21-1; size: .; D: .; DNA: TGTGCCAGCAGCAAAGTTAACACCCTCGCCCACAATGAGCAGTTCTTC; CDR3: CASSKVNTLAHNEQFF
J: TRBJ2-2; V: TRBV27; size: few; D: TRBD2; DNA: TGTGCCAGCAGTTTATATAGACTAGCGGGAGGAGTAACCGGGGAGCTGTTTTTT; CDR3: CASSLYRLAGGVTGELFF
J: TRBJ2-7; V: TRBV7-2; size: few; D: .; DNA: TGTGCCAGCAGCTTAGTTAACGAGCAGTACTTC; CDR3: CASSLVNEQYF
J: TRBJ1-1; V: TRBV10-3; size: few; D: .; DNA: TGTGCCATCAGTCGGTCGGCGGCGGAAGCTTTCTTT; CDR3: CAISRSAAEAFF
J: TRBJ1-1; V: TRBV20-1; size: .; D: .; DNA: TGCAGTGCTAGAGATATAGTGGACGGAGCGAACACTGAAGCTTTCTTT; CDR3: CSARDIVDGANTEAFF
J: TRBJ2-7; V: TRBV12-3/TRBV12-4; size: .; D: .; DNA: TGTGCCAGCAGACCAGGACTGGAATCCTACGAGCAGTACTTC; CDR3: CASRPGLESYEQYF
J: TRBJ2-1; V: TRBV24-1; size: .; D: TRBD2; DNA: TGTGCCACCTCAAGTTTTAGCGGGAGCTCCTACAATGAGCAGTTCTTC; CDR3: CATSSFSGSSYNEQFF
J: TRBJ1-3; V: TRBV6-5; size: many; D: .; DNA: TGTGCCAGCAGTTTAGACCGGAGCTCTGGAAACACCATATATTTT; CDR3: CASSLDRSSGNTIYF
J: TRBJ2-3; V: TRBV11-3; size: .; D: .; DNA: TGTGCCAGCAGCCATCGGGAAATCACAGATACGCAGTATTTT; CDR3: CASSHREITDTQYF
J: TRBJ2-3; V: TRBV6-1; size: .; D: TRBD2; DNA: TGTGCCAGCAGTGAAGGGACTAGCGGAGTCACAGATACGCAGTATTTT; CDR3: CASSEGTSGVTDTQYF
J: TRBJ2-4; V: TRBV7-2; size: once; D: TRBD2; DNA: TGTGCCAGCAGCTTTAGCGGGGTAAACATTCAGTACTTC; CDR3: CASSFSGVNIQYF
J: TRBJ2-3; V: TRBV5-1; size: .; D: .; DNA: TGCGCCAGCAGCTTGACAGGGTGGAGAGATACGCAGTATTTT; CDR3: CASSLTGWRDTQYF
J: TRBJ2-3; V: TRBV12-3/TRBV12-4; size: .; D: TRBD1; DNA: TGTGCCAGCAGATTACAGGGGACAGATACGCAGTATTTT; CDR3: CASRLQGTDTQYF